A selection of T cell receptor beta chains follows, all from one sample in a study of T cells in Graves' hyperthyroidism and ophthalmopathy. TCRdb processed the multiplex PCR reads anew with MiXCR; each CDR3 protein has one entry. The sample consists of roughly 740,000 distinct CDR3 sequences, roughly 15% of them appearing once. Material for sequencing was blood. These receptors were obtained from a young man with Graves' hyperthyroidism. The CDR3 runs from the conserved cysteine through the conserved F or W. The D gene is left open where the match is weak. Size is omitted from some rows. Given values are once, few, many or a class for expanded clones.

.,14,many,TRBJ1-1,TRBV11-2,TGTGCCAGCAGCATCTCGACAGTGAACACTGAAGCTTTCTTT,CASSISTVNTEAFF
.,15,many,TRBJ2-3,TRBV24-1,TGTGCCACCAGTGACCCTAAGCGATCCACAGATACGCAGTATTTT,CATSDPKRSTDTQYF
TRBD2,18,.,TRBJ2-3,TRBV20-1,TGCAGTGTCCTGACTAGCGGGAGGGCCGGAGGTGGCACAGATACGCAGTATTTT,CSVLTSGRAGGGTDTQYF
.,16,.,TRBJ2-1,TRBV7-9,TGTGCCAGCAGCGAGCCTGCCGGCACCTCCTACAATGAGCAGTTCTTC,CASSEPAGTSYNEQFF
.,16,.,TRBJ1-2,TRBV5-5,TGTGCCAGCAGCCAGTCAGGGGTGTTAGCTAACTATGGCTACACCTTC,CASSQSGVLANYGYTF
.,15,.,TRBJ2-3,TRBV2,TGTGCCAGCAGACCCCCGGGACTCCGCACAGATACGCAGTATTTT,CASRPPGLRTDTQYF
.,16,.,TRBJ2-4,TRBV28,TGTGCCAGCAGTTTAACAGAAGCTCTAGCCAAAAACATTCAGTACTTC,CASSLTEALAKNIQYF
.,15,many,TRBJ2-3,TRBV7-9,TGTGCCAGCAGCCCCCGATATATTAGCACAGATACGCAGTATTTT,CASSPRYISTDTQYF
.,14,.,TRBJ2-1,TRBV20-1,TGCAGTGCTCATCGACAGGGAGGGAACAATGAGCGGTTCTTC,CSAHRQGGNNERFF
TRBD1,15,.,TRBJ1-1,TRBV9,TGTGCCAGCAGCGTAGTTGCAGGGGGGTACACTGAAGCTTTCTTT,CASSVVAGGYTEAFF
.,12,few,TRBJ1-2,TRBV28,TGTGCCAGTCAAGGGGGAGACTATGGCTACACCTTC,CASQGGDYGYTF
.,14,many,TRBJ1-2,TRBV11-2,TGTGCCAGCAGCTTAGAAGACAGCTTCTATGGCTACACCTTC,CASSLEDSFYGYTF
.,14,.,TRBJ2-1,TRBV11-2,TGTGCCAGCAGCCAAGTGGAGGGGCGCTACGAGCAGTTCTTC,CASSQVEGRYEQFF
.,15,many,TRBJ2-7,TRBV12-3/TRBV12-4,TGTGCCAGCAGTTACTTAGGGGGTTTAGGCTACGAGCAGTACTTC,CASSYLGGLGYEQYF
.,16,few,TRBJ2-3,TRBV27,TGTGCCAGCATCCCCCCCGTTTCTAAAGGCACAGATACGCAGTATTTT,CASIPPVSKGTDTQYF
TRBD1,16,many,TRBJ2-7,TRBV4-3,TGCGCCAGCAGCCCGACCGGAAGCATACAGGGGGGCGAGCAGTACTTC,CASSPTGSIQGGEQYF
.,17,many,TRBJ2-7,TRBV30,TGTGCCTGGAGTACCTGGGTTTCGGGGGCGAGCTCCTACGAGCAGTACTTC,CAWSTWVSGASSYEQYF
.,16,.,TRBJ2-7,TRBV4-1,TGCGCCAGCAGCCAAGCACAGGGCCCGAGCTCCTACGAGCAGTACTTC,CASSQAQGPSSYEQYF
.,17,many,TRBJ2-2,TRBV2,TGTGCCAGCAGTGAAGGGGTAACGGGAAGGCGGACCGGGGAGCTGTTTTTT,CASSEGVTGRRTGELFF
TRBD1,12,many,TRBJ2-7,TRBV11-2,TGTGCCAGCAGCCTAAGGGGGCGCGAGCAGTACTTC,CASSLRGREQYF
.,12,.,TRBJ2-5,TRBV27,TGTGCCAGCCGAGCACGTTTTCAGACCCAGTACTTC,CASRARFQTQYF
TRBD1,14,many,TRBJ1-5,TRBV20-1,TGCAGTGCTCAGAAGGGGACAGGGGGCCAGCCCCAGCATTTT,CSAQKGTGGQPQHF
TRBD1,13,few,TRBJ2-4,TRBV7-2,TGTGCCAGCAGCATTCCGGACAGGGGCATTCAGTACTTC,CASSIPDRGIQYF
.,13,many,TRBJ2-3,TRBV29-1,TGCAGCGTCGACCGCGGGGGCACAGATACGCAGTATTTT,CSVDRGGTDTQYF
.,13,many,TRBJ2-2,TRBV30,TGTGCCTGGAGTGTACTGAACACCGGGGAGCTGTTTTTT,CAWSVLNTGELFF
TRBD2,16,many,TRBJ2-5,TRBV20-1,TGCAGTGCTAGAGGGGGGACTAGCGGGAGTGGGGAGACCCAGTACTTC,CSARGGTSGSGETQYF
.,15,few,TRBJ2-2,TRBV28,TGTGCCAGCTATCACGGGGACCAGAGGCCCGGGGAGCTGTTTTTT,CASYHGDQRPGELFF
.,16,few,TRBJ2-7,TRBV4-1,TGCGCCAGCAGCCAAGGGCCCCAGGGAAGGGACAACGAGCAGTACTTC,CASSQGPQGRDNEQYF
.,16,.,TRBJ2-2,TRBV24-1,TGTGCCACCAGTGATCTGGGGGAAGCGAACACCGGGGAGCTGTTTTTT,CATSDLGEANTGELFF
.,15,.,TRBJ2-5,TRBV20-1,TGCAGTGCTAGGGACCCCCCGACAGGTGGAGAGACCCAGTACTTC,CSARDPPTGGETQYF
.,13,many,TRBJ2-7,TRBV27,TGTGCCAGCAGTTTTAGGCCCTACCTCAGGCAGTACTTC,CASSFRPYLRQYF
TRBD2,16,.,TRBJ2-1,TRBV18,TGTGCCAGCTCGCCTAGCGGAGGGTACATAGGCGATGAGCAGTTCTTC,CASSPSGGYIGDEQFF
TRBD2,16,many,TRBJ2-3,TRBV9,TGTGCCAGCAGCGTTCCGACTAGCGGGAGCACAGATACGCAGTATTTT,CASSVPTSGSTDTQYF
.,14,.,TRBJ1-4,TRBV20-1,TGCAGTGCCGCCCCGGCAGCAACTAATGAAAAACTGTTTTTT,CSAAPAATNEKLFF
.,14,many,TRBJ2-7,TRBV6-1,TGTGCCAGCAGTCAACAGGGTTCAAGCTACGAGCAGTACTTC,CASSQQGSSYEQYF
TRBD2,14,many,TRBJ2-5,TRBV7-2,TGTGCCACCAGCTTAGGTTTAGCGGGAGAGACCCAGTACTTC,CATSLGLAGETQYF
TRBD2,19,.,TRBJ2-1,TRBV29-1,TGCAGCGCCCAACGAGGGCCTCGGGGGGGCAGGGTCTCCTACAATGAGCAGTTCTTC,CSAQRGPRGGRVSYNEQFF
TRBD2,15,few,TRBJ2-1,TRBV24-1,TGTGCCACCAGTGATTGGAGAGGGAGGGGCCATGAGCAGTTCTTC,CATSDWRGRGHEQFF
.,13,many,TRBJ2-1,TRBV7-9,TGTGCCAGCAGCTTAGGGACCACTAAGAAGCAGTTCTTC,CASSLGTTKKQFF
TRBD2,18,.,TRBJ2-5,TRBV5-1,TGCGCCAGCAGCTCGTCCGGGACTAGCTCCGGCCGTTCGGAGACCCAGTACTTC,CASSSSGTSSGRSETQYF
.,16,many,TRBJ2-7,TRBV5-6,TGTGCCAGCAGCCCCACTGTGGGAGCCGTGTCCTACGAGCAGTACTTC,CASSPTVGAVSYEQYF
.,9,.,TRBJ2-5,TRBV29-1,TGCAGCGTTGGCCGGGCCCAGTACTTC,CSVGRAQYF
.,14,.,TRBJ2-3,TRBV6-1,TGTGCCAGCAATACAGGGCTAGGCACAGATACGCAGTATTTT,CASNTGLGTDTQYF
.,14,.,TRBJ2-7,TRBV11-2,TGTGCCAGCAGCTTACCAGGGACCGCCTACGAGCAGTACTTC,CASSLPGTAYEQYF
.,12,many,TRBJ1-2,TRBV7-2,TGTGCCAGCAGCCTGGGACTAGAGGGCTACACCTTC,CASSLGLEGYTF
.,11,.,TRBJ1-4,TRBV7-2,TGTGCCAGCGGCAAAGGTGAAAAACTGTTTTTT,CASGKGEKLFF
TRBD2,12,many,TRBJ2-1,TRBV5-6,TGTGCCAGCAGCATAGCGGGAGATGAGCAGTTCTTC,CASSIAGDEQFF
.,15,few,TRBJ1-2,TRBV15,TGTGCCACCAGCAGGGACTGGGACGTCGGATTTGGCTACACCTTC,CATSRDWDVGFGYTF
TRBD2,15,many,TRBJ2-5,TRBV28,TGTGCCAGCAGTCTACTAGCGGGAGTGTTGGAGACCCAGTACTTC,CASSLLAGVLETQYF
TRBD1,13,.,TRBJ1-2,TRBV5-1,TGCGCCAGCAGCCTGGAGGGGGCTGGTGGCTACACCTTC,CASSLEGAGGYTF
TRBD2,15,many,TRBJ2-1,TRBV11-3,TGTGCCAGCAGAACCTCTAGCGGGAACGACAATGAGCAGTTCTTC,CASRTSSGNDNEQFF
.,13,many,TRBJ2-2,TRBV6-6,TGTGCCAGCAGTTACTACAACACCGGGGAGCTGTTTTTT,CASSYYNTGELFF
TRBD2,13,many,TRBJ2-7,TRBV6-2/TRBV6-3,TGTGCCAGCAGTAGCGCGGGAGCGGGAGAGCAGTACTTC,CASSSAGAGEQYF
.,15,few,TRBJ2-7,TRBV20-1,TGCAGTGCTAGAGGACAGGCCATGAGCTCCTACGAGCAGTACTTC,CSARGQAMSSYEQYF
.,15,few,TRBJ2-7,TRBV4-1,TGCGCCAGCAGCCAAGATAGGGACATAGCCTACGAGCAGTACTTC,CASSQDRDIAYEQYF
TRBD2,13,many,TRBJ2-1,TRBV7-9,TGTGCCAGCAGCCGTAACAACCTAGCGGGCGGGTTCTTC,CASSRNNLAGGFF
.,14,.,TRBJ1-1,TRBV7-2,TGTGCCAGCAGCTTAGTCGACAGGCCCGGAACGGCTTTCTTT,CASSLVDRPGTAFF